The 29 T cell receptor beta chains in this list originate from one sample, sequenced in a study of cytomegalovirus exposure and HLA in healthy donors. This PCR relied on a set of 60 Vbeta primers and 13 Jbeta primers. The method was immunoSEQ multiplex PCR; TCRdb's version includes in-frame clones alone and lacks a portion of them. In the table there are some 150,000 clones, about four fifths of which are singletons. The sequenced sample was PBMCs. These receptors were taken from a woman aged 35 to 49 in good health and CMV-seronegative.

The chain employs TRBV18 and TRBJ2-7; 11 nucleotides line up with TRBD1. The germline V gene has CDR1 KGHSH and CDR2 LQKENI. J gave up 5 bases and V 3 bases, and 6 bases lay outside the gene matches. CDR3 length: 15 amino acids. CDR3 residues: CASSPGQGENNEQYF. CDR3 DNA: TGTGCCAGCTCACCGGGACAGGGGGAAAATAACGAGCAGTACTTC.

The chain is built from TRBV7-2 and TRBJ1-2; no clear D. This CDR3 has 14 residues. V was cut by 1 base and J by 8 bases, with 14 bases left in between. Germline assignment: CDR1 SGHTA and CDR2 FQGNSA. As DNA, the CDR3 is TGTGCCAGCAGCTTAGGGGCCCAGGCGGGAGGCTACACCTTC. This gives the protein CASSLGAQAGGYTF.

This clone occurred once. CDR3 protein: CASRTTGPYTEAFF. DNA of the CDR3: TGTGCCAGCAGGACGACAGGGCCGTACACTGAAGCTTTCTTT. The chain couples TRBV6-5 to TRBJ1-1, with 7 bases aligning to TRBD1. The V and J ends lost 6 bases and 3 bases, in that order; junction bases with no gene match: 7. The CDR3 is 14 amino acids. CDR1 is MNHEY and CDR2 is SVGAGI in the germline V gene.

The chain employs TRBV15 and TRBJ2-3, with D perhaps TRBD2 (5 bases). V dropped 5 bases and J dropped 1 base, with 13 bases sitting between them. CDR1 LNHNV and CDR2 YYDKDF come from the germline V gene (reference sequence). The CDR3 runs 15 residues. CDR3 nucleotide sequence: TGTGCCACCAGCCCGGGGTCCAAAGGCACAGATACGCAGTATTTT. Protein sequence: CATSPGSKGTDTQYF.

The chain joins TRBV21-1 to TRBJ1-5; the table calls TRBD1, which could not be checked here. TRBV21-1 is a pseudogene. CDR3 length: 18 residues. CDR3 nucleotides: TGTGCCAGCAAGTGGACAGGGGACATCCTAAATAGCAATCAGCCCCAGCATTTT. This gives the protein CASKWTGDILNSNQPQHF.

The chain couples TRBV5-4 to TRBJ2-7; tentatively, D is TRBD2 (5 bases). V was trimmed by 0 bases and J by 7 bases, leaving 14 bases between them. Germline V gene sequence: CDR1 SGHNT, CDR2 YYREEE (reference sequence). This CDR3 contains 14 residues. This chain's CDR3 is CASSLDLALGEQYF. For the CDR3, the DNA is TGTGCCAGCAGCTTGGATCTAGCCCTCGGGGAGCAGTACTTC.

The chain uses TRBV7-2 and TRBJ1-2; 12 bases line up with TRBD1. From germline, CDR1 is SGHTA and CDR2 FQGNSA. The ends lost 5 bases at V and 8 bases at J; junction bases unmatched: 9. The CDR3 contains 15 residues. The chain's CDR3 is CASSGTGGFNNGYTF. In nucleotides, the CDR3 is TGTGCCAGCAGCGGGACAGGGGGCTTTAACAACGGCTACACCTTC.

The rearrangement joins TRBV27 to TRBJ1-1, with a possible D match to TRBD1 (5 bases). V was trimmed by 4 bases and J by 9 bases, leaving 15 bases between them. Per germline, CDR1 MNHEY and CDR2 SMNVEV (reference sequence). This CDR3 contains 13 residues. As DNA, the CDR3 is TGTGCCAGCAGTTCCCCAGGGAGGCGCAAAGCTTTCTTT. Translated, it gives CASSSPGRRKAFF.

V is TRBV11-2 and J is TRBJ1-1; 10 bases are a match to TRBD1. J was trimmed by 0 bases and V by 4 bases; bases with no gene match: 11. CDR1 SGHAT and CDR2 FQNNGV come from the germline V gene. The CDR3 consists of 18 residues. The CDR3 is CASSWGDRGWRMNTEAFF. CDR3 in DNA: TGTGCCAGCAGCTGGGGGGACAGGGGCTGGCGGATGAACACTGAAGCTTTCTTT.

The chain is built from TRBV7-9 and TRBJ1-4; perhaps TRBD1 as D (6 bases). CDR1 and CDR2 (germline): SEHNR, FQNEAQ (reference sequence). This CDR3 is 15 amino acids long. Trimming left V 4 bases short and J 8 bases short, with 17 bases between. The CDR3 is CASSSQIGGMEKLFF. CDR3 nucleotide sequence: TGTGCCAGCAGCTCTCAAATAGGGGGAATGGAAAAACTGTTTTTT.

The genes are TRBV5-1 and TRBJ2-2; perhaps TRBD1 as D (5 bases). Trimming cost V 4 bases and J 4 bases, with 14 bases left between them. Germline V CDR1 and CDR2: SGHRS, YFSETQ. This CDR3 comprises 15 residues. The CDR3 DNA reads TGCGCCAGCAGCCCCCCAGGGTCCCTCACCGGGGAGCTGTTTTTT. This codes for CASSPPGSLTGELFF.

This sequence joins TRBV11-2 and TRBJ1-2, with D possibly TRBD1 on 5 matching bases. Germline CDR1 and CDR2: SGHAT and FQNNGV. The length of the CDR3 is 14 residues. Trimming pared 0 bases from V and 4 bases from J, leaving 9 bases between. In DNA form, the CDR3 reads TGTGCCAGCAGCTTAGATCAGGGTGGCTATGGCTACACCTTC. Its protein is CASSLDQGGYGYTF.

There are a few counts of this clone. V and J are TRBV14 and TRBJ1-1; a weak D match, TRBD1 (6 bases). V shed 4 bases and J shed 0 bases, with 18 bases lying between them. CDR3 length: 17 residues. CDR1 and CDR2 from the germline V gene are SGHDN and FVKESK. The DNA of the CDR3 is TGTGCCAGCAGCCCCCCCAGGGGTATAAGCATGAACACTGAAGCTTTCTTT. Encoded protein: CASSPPRGISMNTEAFF.

CDR3 nucleotides: TGTGCCAGCAGCCCGTGGGACTCTTACGAGCAGTACTTC. This sequence encodes CASSPWDSYEQYF. The chain joins TRBV5-8 to TRBJ2-7, with a weak D call TRBD2 (6 bases). Trimming took 4 bases from V and 4 from J, leaving 12 bases between them. The CDR3 has 13 amino acids. Germline V gene lookup returns CDR1 SGHTS and CDR2 YDEGEE.

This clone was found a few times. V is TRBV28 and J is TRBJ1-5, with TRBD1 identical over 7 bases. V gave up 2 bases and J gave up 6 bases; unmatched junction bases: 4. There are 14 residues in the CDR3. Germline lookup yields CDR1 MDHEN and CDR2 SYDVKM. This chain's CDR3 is CASSLKGAGQPQHF. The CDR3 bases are TGTGCCAGCAGTTTAAAGGGGGCGGGTCAGCCCCAGCATTTT.

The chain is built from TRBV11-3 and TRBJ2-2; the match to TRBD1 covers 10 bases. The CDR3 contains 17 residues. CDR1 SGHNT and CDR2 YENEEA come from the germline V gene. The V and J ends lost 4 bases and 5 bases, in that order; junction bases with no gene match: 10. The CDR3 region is CASSYGRWGQGTGELFF. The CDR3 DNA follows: TGTGCCAGCAGCTACGGGAGGTGGGGACAGGGGACCGGGGAGCTGTTTTTT.

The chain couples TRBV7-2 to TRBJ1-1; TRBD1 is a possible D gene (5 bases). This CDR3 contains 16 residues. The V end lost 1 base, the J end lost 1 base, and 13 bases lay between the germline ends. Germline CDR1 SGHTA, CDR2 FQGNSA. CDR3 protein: CASSLVKGQGNTEAFF. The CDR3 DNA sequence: TGTGCCAGCAGCTTAGTGAAGGGCCAGGGGAACACTGAAGCTTTCTTT.

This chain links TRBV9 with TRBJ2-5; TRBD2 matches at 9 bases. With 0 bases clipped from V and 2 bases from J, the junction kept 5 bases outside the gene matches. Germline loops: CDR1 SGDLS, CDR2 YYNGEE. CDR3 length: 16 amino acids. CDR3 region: CASSVGIAGEQETQYF. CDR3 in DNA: TGTGCCAGCAGCGTAGGAATAGCGGGGGAACAAGAGACCCAGTACTTC.

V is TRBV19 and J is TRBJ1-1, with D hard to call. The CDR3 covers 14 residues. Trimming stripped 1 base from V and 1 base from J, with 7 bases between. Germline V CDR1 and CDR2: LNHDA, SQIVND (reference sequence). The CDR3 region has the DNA TGTGCCAGTAGTATAGGCGGGCAGAACACTGAAGCTTTCTTT. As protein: CASSIGGQNTEAFF.

CDR3: CASSANFDRGSTDTQYF. In DNA, the CDR3 is TGTGCCAGCAGCGCGAACTTCGACAGGGGAAGCACAGATACGCAGTATTTT. This sequence joins TRBV9 and TRBJ2-3; 8 bases line up with TRBD1. CDR1 and CDR2 from the germline V gene are SGDLS and YYNGEE. Losses at the gene ends were 3 bases for V and 0 bases for J; bases not matched to a gene: 9. The CDR3 totals 17 residues.

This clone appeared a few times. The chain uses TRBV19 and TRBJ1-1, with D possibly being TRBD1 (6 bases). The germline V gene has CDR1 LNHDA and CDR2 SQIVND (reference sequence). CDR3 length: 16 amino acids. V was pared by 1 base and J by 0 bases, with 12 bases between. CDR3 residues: CASSIAVWGLNTEAFF. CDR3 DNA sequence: TGTGCCAGTAGTATAGCCGTGTGGGGGCTGAACACTGAAGCTTTCTTT.

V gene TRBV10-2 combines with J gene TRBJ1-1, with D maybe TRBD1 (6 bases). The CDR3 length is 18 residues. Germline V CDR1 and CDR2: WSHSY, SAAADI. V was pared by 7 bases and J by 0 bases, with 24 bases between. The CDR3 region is CASKGGRRTVALNTEAFF. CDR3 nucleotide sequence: TGCGCCAGCAAAGGTGGTCGGAGGACAGTCGCACTGAACACTGAAGCTTTCTTT.

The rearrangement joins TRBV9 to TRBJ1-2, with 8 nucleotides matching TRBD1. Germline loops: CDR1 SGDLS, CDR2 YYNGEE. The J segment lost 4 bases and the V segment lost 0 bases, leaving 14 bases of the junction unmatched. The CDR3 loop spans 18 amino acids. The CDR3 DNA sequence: TGTGCCAGCAGCGTAGACGGGACAGGCGTGGACGCGGGCTATGGCTACACCTTC. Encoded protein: CASSVDGTGVDAGYGYTF.

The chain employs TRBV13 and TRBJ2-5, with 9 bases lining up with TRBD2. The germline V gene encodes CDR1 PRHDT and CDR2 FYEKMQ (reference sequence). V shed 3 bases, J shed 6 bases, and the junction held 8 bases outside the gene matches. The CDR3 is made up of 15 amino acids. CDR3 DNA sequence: TGTGCCAGCAGCTTCATTCTAGCGGGGCCCCAGACCCAGTACTTC. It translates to CASSFILAGPQTQYF.

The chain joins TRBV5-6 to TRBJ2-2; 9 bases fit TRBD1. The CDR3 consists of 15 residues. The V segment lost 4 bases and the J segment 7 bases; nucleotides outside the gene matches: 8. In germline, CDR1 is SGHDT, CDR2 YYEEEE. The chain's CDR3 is CASSRGQGFRGELFF. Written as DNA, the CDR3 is TGTGCCAGCAGCCGTGGACAGGGGTTTCGCGGGGAGCTGTTTTTT.

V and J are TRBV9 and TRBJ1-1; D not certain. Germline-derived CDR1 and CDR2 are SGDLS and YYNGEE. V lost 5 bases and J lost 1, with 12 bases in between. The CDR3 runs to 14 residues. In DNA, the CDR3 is TGTGCCAGCAGTAGGGAGGCTCGGAACACTGAAGCTTTCTTT. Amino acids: CASSREARNTEAFF.

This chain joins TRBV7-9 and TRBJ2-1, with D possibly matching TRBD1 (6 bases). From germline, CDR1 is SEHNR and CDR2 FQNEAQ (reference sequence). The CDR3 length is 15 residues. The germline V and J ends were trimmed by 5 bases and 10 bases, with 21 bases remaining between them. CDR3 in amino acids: CASSQILLQGGEQFF. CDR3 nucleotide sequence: TGTGCCAGCAGCCAAATTCTCCTACAGGGCGGCGAGCAGTTCTTC.

The CDR3 protein is CASSLGRGGNQETQYF. CDR3 sequence (DNA): TGTGCCAGCAGCTTGGGCCGCGGGGGGAACCAAGAGACCCAGTACTTC. The gene calls are TRBV11-3 and TRBJ2-5; 8 nucleotides line up with TRBD2. Germline-derived CDR1 and CDR2 are SGHNT and YENEEA. V trimming: 3 bases; J trimming: 0 bases; junction bases outside the gene matches: 6. The CDR3 has 16 residues.

The CDR3: CASSHESSGNTIYF. The DNA for the CDR3 is TGCGCCAGCAGCCACGAGAGCTCTGGAAACACCATATATTTT. The chain couples TRBV4-3 to TRBJ1-3; D gene unclear. The length of the CDR3 is 14 residues. Germline lookup yields CDR1 LGHNA and CDR2 YSLEER. V dropped 3 bases and J dropped 0 bases, with 6 bases sitting between them.